The present TCR beta chain was sequenced within a study of cytomegalovirus exposure and HLA in healthy donors. As for the study in general: As an earlier analysis found, some 170 million T cells yielded approximately 110 million unique TCR beta sequences.

The PCR was carried out with 60 Vbeta primers and 13 Jbeta primers. Here immunoSEQ multiplex PCR was the method, and the copy in TCRdb shows in-frame clones only, minus some. The sample records tens of thousands of clones, around 71% being singletons. With V trimmed by 5 bases and J by 2 bases, 6 bases remained unmatched. This CDR3 spans 14 amino acids. CDR1 is GTSNPN, CDR2 SVGIG, per germline (reference sequence). The sequence was collected from a man aged 25-40 years in good health and CMV-seronegative. Source material: PBMCs. The chain couples TRBV30 to TRBJ2-3; 8 positions agree with TRBD2. The CDR3 DNA reads as TGTGCCTGGGATACTAGCGGACCCACAGATACGCAGTATTTT. Protein: CAWDTSGPTDTQYF. The full variable domain, rest sourced from reference TRBV30 and TRBJ2-3, is SQTIHQWPATLVQPVGSPLSLECTVEGTSNPNLYWYRQAAGRGLQLLFYSVGIGQISSEVPQNLSASRPQDRQFILSSKKLLLSDSGFYLCAWDTSGPTDTQYFGPGTRLTVL.